One T cell receptor beta chain is described in this entry. TCRbeta library construction was performed incorporating unique molecular identifiers. One entry per CDR3 protein, called by TCRdb with MiXCR from the PCR reads. The data hold around 360,000 distinct CDR3 sequences, with approximately 10% observed a single time. V lost 5 bases, J lost 7 bases, and 8 bases stayed unmatched. Germline values: CDR1 LNHDA, CDR2 SQIVND (reference sequence). The CDR3 totals 16 residues. The data were obtained in a study of T-cell reconstitution after alpha-beta-depleted transplantation in children. This TCR was sampled from a human donor who donated a stem cell graft to a child with acute lymphoblastic leukemia. V gene TRBV19 combines with J gene TRBJ2-1; 13 bases map to TRBD2. Sample: PBMCs from the stem cell graft donor, taken from the stem cell graft. This CDR3 is CASSVGLAGMGNEQFF. CDR3 coding DNA: TGTGCCAGTAGTGTGGGACTAGCGGGGATGGGTAATGAGCAGTTCTTC.